The T cell receptor beta chain described here comes from a study of cytomegalovirus exposure and HLA in healthy donors. Study-level points and caveats: A later analysis revealed that TCR association rates differed between HLA loci, peaking at DRB1 and bottoming out at HLA-C. In an earlier analysis, productive rearrangement rates for most beta V segments clustered near 87% or 30%.

This PCR relied on a set of 60 Vbeta primers and 13 Jbeta primers. Authors' methods: Unique TCR beta chains numbered roughly 80 million in a later analysis, with about 9.9 million shared. This table comes from immunoSEQ multiplex PCR, and its TCRdb copy is limited to in-frame clones, with some not included. For V, J and clone size, that table is used; D and trimming come from the DNA. This sample has around 140,000 clones, with 77% found just once. For this clone: Its specificity is unknown.

Trimming removed 4 bases from V and 0 bases from J, with 13 bases in between. Germline V CDR1 and CDR2: SGHDT, YYEEEE. The CDR3 totals 15 residues. The chain links TRBV5-6 to TRBJ1-1; the D is unclear. The sequencing input was PBMCs. This clonotype was obtained from a woman aged 40 to 50 in good health and CMV-seronegative. DNA of the CDR3: TGTGCCAGCAGCCCCCCGGGGTTACTGAACACTGAAGCTTTCTTT. Translated, it gives CASSPPGLLNTEAFF.